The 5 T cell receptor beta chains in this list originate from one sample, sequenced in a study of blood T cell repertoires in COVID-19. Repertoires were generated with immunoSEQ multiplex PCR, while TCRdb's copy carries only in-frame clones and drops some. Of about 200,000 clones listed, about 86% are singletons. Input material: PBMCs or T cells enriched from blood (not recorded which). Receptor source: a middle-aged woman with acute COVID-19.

The CDR3: CASQTGNYGYTF. As DNA, the CDR3 is TGTGCCAGCCAGACGGGGAACTATGGCTACACCTTC. V gene TRBV12-3 or TRBV12-4 combines with J gene TRBJ1-2; D uncertain. V lost 8 bases and J lost 2, with 9 bases in between. This CDR3 region has 12 residues.

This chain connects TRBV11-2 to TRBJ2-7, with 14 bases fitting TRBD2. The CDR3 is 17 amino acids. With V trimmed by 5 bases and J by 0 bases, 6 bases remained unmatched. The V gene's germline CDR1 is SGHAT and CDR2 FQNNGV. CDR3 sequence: CASSRGLAGALSYEQYF. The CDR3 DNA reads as TGTGCCAGCAGCCGGGGACTAGCGGGAGCCCTCTCCTACGAGCAGTACTTC.

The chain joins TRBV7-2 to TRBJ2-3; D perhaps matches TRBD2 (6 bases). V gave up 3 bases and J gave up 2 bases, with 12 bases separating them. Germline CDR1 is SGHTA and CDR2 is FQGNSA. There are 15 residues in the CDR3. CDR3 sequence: CASSFWDSITDTQYF. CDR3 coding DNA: TGTGCCAGCAGCTTCTGGGACTCGATCACAGATACGCAGTATTTT.

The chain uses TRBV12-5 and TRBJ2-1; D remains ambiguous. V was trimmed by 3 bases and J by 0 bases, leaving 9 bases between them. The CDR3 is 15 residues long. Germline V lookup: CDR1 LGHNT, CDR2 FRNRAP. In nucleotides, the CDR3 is TGTGCTAGTGGTTTCCCCCGGAGCTCCTACAATGAGCAGTTCTTC. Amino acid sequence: CASGFPRSSYNEQFF. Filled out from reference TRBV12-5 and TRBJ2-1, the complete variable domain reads DARVTQTPRHKVTEMGQEVTMRCQPILGHNTVFWYRQTMMQGLELLAYFRNRAPLDDSGMPKDRFSAEMPDATLATLKIQPSEPRDSAVYFCASGFPRSSYNEQFFGPGTRLTVL.

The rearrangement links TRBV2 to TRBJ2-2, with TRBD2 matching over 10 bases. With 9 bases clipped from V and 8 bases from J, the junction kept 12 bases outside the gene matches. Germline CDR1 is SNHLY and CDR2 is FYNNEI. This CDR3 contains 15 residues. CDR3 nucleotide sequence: TGTGCCAGTAACCCTCGAGCGGGAGGGCCGGGGGAGCTGTTTTTT. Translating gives CASNPRAGGPGELFF.